This T cell receptor (beta chain) was observed in a study of T cell responses to AZD1222 COVID-19 vaccine. Note on this clone: Its cognate antigen is unknown.

This table comes from immunoSEQ multiplex PCR, and its TCRdb copy is limited to in-frame clones, with some not included. The table records around 130,000 clones, roughly nine tenths of them present only once. There are 18 residues in the CDR3. V shed 8 bases, J shed 2 bases, and the junction held 18 bases outside the gene matches. CDR1 is KGHDR and CDR2 is SFDVKD in the germline V gene. Points from the study as a whole: White British donors predominated, females outnumbered males, and clonal diversity was possibly underestimated. Repertoire sampling happened only post peak T cell response.

The receptor's source is an adult in good health. The chain couples TRBV24-1 to TRBJ2-5, with 8 positions matching TRBD2. The sequences come from peripheral blood, collected on day 0 of AZD1222 vaccination. DNA for the CDR3: TGTGCCACCAATTTGAGCGGGGGACCCACACCACCTCAAGAGACCCAGTACTTC. Its protein is CATNLSGGPTPPQETQYF.